These 15 T cell receptor beta chains were sequenced from one sample in a study of T cell responses to AZD1222 COVID-19 vaccine. Profiling relied on immunoSEQ multiplex PCR, and the TCRdb table lists in-frame clones only, not all of them. The table records 95,000 to 100,000 clones, roughly 90% of them present only once. The starting material was peripheral blood, obtained on day 0 of AZD1222 vaccination. The receptor set was obtained from an adult in good health.

V and J are TRBV5-1 and TRBJ2-7; possible D gene TRBD2, 6 bases. The length of the CDR3 is 20 residues. V was shortened by 0 bases and J by 10 bases, with 35 bases between the two germline ends. Germline V lookup: CDR1 SGHRS, CDR2 YFSETQ. CDR3 coding DNA: TGCGCCAGCAGCTTGGGAGACGAAGGATGGCGGGGCCTTCATAATAAAGTCCAGTACTTC. Encoded protein: CASSLGDEGWRGLHNKVQYF.

As for this clone: The junction departs from germline at one end; a sequencing error may be responsible. The chain uses TRBV12-5 and TRBJ1-2; D is unresolved. The germline V gene encodes CDR1 LGHNT and CDR2 FRNRAP. The CDR3 covers 15 residues. The CDR3 sequence: CASGLSRTKSPLILF. The CDR3 DNA is TGTGCTAGTGGTTTGTCCCGAACGAAGTCCCCTCTAATCCTCTTC.

The chain employs TRBV9 and TRBJ2-2; perhaps TRBD2 as D (5 bases). V shed 5 bases and J shed 0 bases, with 8 bases lying between them. CDR1 is SGDLS, CDR2 YYNGEE, per germline. The CDR3 loop spans 14 amino acids. CDR3 DNA: TGTGCCAGCAGAGCGGCCTCGAACACCGGGGAGCTGTTTTTT. Amino acids: CASRAASNTGELFF.

CDR3 DNA sequence: TGTGCCAGCAGCTCCGCAGGGGAGTACGAGCAGTACTTC. It yields the protein CASSSAGEYEQYF. The J gene is TRBJ2-7, the V gene TRBV7-2, with TRBD1 as a possible D gene (6 bases). The CDR3 loop spans 13 amino acids. Germline loops: CDR1 SGHTA, CDR2 FQGNSA. V lost 4 bases and J lost 4, with 11 bases in between.

The chain carries TRBV12-3 or TRBV12-4 and TRBJ2-2; D is unresolved. The CDR3 covers 13 residues. Trimming took 7 bases from V and 4 from J, leaving 10 bases between them. The chain's CDR3 is CASTHSSTGELFF. DNA of the CDR3: TGTGCCAGCACCCACTCGTCCACCGGGGAGCTGTTTTTT.

This sequence joins TRBV9 and TRBJ1-3; D is ambiguous. The V and J ends lost 4 bases and 9 bases respectively, with 14 bases between them. The CDR3 has 13 amino acids. CDR1 and CDR2 (germline): SGDLS, YYNGEE. The CDR3 bases are TGTGCCAGCAGCCTTGGGCAGGTCAGCACCATATATTTT. Encoded protein: CASSLGQVSTIYF.

CDR3 sequence (DNA): TGTGCCAGCAGCACGGTGCGGGAGGGCCCCTACAATGAGCAGTTCTTC. Protein product: CASSTVREGPYNEQFF. This chain links TRBV14 with TRBJ2-1; 9 bases fit TRBD2. Germline assignment: CDR1 SGHDN and CDR2 FVKESK. The CDR3 consists of 16 residues. After removal of 5 bases from V and 2 bases from J, the junction contained 7 bases not matched to a gene.

The gene calls are TRBV28 and TRBJ2-7; D gene uncertain. Trimming cost V 3 bases and J 0 bases, with 12 bases left between them. This CDR3 has 15 residues. The germline gives CDR1 MDHEN, CDR2 SYDVKM. The CDR3 protein is CASSFPPGSSYEQYF. CDR3 in DNA: TGTGCCAGCAGTTTTCCACCGGGCAGCTCCTACGAGCAGTACTTC.

The chain carries TRBV5-1 and TRBJ1-1; the D is unclear. Between the trimmed V and J ends, which lost 2 bases and 4 bases, there was a span of 12 bases. Germline V gives CDR1 SGHRS, CDR2 YFSETQ. CDR3 length: 14 amino acids. The CDR3 protein is CASSFDVRSTEAFF. CDR3 in DNA: TGCGCCAGCAGCTTTGACGTACGTAGCACTGAAGCTTTCTTT.

J is TRBJ2-1 and V is TRBV6-5; the D gene is possibly TRBD1 (6 bases). The length of the CDR3 is 14 residues. The V end was cut by 7 bases, the J end by 8 bases, with 18 bases between. Germline CDR1 reads MNHEY; CDR2 reads SVGAGI. CDR3 in DNA: TGTGCCAGCACCAAGAATTCCGACAGGCATGAGCAGTTCTTC. This codes for CASTKNSDRHEQFF.

The chain couples TRBV7-8 to TRBJ2-5, with 9 nucleotides matching TRBD2. This CDR3 contains 14 residues. In germline, CDR1 is SGHVS, CDR2 FQNEAQ. V was clipped by 7 bases and J by 7 bases; unmatched bases: 10. The CDR3, as DNA: TGTGCCAGCACGAGTACTAGCGGGTTGGGGACCCAGTACTTC. It is translated as CASTSTSGLGTQYF. Full variable domain (rest looked up from reference TRBV7-8 and TRBJ2-5): GAGVSQSPRYKVAKRGQDVALRCDPISGHVSLFWYQQALGQGPEFLTYFQNEAQLDKSGLPSDRFFAERPEGSVSTLKIQRTQQEDSAVYLCASTSTSGLGTQYFGPGTRLLVL.

This clone was detected once. The genes are TRBV6-5 and TRBJ1-2, with D possibly matching TRBD1 (6 bases). Germline assignment: CDR1 MNHEY and CDR2 SVGAGI. Trimming removed 0 bases from V and 4 bases from J, with 15 bases in between. CDR3 length: 16 amino acids. The CDR3 coding sequence is TGTGCCAGCAGTTACTCGATCGCCACAGGGTTCTATGGCTACACCTTC. Its protein product is CASSYSIATGFYGYTF.

This chain uses TRBV14 with TRBJ2-7; a possible D gene is TRBD2 (6 bases). The CDR3 sequence is 14 residues long. Trimming cost V 4 bases and J 4 bases, with 14 bases left between them. Germline CDR1 reads SGHDN; CDR2 reads FVKESK. CDR3 sequence (DNA): TGTGCCAGCAGCCGTCTCGGGGGATGGTACGAGCAGTACTTC. Residues: CASSRLGGWYEQYF.

The gene calls are TRBV3-1 (or the pseudogene TRBV3-2) and TRBJ2-1; TRBD2 aligns across 8 bases. Germline V lookup: CDR1 LGHDT, CDR2 YNNKEL (reference sequence). V dropped 4 bases and J dropped 0; count of bases not matched to a gene: 5. The CDR3 runs 16 residues. The CDR3 nucleotides read TGTGCCAGCAGCCCCCGACTAGCGAGCTCCTACAATGAGCAGTTCTTC. Translating gives CASSPRLASSYNEQFF.

The chain combines TRBV27 with TRBJ2-7; 9 nucleotides align to TRBD2. From germline, CDR1 is MNHEY and CDR2 SMNVEV (reference sequence). V shed 1 base and J 3 bases; nucleotides not matched to a gene: 4. The CDR3 runs to 15 residues. Written as DNA, the CDR3 is TGTGCCAGCAGTTTATATGGTAGCGGGAGCTACGAGCAGTACTTC. Translating it yields CASSLYGSGSYEQYF.